This T cell receptor (beta chain) was observed in a study of CD8 T cells in ankylosing spondylitis. Quantitative 5'-RACE with molecular barcodes produced the TCR beta libraries. Each CDR3 protein is one row after TCRdb ran MiXCR on the 5' RACE reads. The sample carries 250,000 to 300,000 distinct CDR3 sequences, 20% recorded once. This clonotype showed up just a few times. Antigen: not known. Germline values: CDR1 LGHNA, CDR2 YNFKEQ. Trimming left V 0 bases short and J 5 bases short, with 13 bases between. The CDR3 has 15 residues. Study-wide results and limits: The study identified a TCR beta motif of several highly homologous variants that appeared characteristic of ankylosing spondylitis blood.

Material for sequencing was blood, either unsorted or a sorted T cell fraction (not recorded which). The chain has TRBV4-2 and TRBJ1-2; tentatively, D is TRBD1 (5 bases). The sequence came from a male donor with ankylosing spondylitis or in good health (not recorded which). Here the CDR3 DNA reads TGTGCCAGCAGCCAAGATGTTGGGGGGTGGTATGGCTACACCTTC. Amino acids: CASSQDVGGWYGYTF.